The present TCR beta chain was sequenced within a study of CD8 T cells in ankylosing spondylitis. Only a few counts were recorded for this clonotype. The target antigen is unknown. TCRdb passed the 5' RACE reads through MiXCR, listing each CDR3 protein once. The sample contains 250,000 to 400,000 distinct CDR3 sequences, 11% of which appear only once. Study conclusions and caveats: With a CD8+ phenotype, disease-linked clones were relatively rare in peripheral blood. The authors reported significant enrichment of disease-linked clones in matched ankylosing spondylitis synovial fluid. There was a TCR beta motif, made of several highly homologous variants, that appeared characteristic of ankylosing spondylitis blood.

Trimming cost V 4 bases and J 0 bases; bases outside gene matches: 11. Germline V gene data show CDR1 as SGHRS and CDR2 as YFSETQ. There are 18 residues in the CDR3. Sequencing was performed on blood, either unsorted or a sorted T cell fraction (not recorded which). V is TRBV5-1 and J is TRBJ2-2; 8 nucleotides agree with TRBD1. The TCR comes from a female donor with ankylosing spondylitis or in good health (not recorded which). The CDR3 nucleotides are TGCGCCAGCAGCCAACGCGACAGGGGATTCCCGAACACCGGGGAGCTGTTTTTT. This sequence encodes CASSQRDRGFPNTGELFF.